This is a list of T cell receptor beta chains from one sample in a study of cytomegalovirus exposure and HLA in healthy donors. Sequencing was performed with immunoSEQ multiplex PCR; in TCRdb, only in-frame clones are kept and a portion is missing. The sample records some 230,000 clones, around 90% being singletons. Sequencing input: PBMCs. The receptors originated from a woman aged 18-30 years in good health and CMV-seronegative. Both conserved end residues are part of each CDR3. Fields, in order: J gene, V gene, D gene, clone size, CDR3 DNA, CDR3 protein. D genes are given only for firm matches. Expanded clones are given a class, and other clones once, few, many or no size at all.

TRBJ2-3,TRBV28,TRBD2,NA,TGTGCCAGCAGTCTTCTGGCGGGAGCGGGAGGGCGGGATACGCAGTATTTT,CASSLLAGAGGRDTQYF
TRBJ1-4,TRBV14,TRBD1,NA,TGTGCCAGCAGGAAGACAGGGGGAAATGAAAAACTGTTTTTT,CASRKTGGNEKLFF
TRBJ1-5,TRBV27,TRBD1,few,TGTGCCAGCTCAGGTGCTTCAGGGGGAATCCAGCCCCAGCATTTT,CASSGASGGIQPQHF
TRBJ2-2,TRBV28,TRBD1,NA,TGTGCCAGCAGTTCCGTACCCGGCACAGGGGCGCACAACTGGGAGCTGTTTTTT,CASSSVPGTGAHNWELFF
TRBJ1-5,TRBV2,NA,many,TGTGCCAGCAGTCTAACAGGGTACCAGCCCCAGCATTTT,CASSLTGYQPQHF
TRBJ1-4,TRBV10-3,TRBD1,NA,TGTGCCATCAGTGAGTCGGGACAGGGGACCATTCCGTTTTTT,CAISESGQGTIPFF
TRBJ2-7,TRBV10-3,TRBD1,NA,TGTGCCATCAGTACGGAGGACAGGGTAAGCGAGCAGTACTTC,CAISTEDRVSEQYF
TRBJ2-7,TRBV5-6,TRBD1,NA,TGTGCCAGCAGCTCGGGACAGGGCTACGAGCAGTACTTC,CASSSGQGYEQYF
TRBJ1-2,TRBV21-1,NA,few,TGTGCCAGCAGCAAAGTACCGGGGTCGGCCTATGGCTACACCTTC,CASSKVPGSAYGYTF
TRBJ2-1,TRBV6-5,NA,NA,TGTGCCAGCAGGAGATCCGTATACAATGAGCAGTTCTTC,CASRRSVYNEQFF
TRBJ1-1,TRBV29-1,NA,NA,TGCAGCGTTCTGGGCAGGACAAAGAACACTGAAGCTTTCTTT,CSVLGRTKNTEAFF
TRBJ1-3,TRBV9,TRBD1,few,TGTGCCAGCAGCGTAGCGACAGGGCCATTCTCTGGAAACACCATATATTTT,CASSVATGPFSGNTIYF
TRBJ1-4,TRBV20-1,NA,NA,TGCAGTGCCCGACTCGGTGAAAAACTGTTTTTT,CSARLGEKLFF
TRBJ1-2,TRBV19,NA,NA,TGTGCCAGTAGTATCGCGGGGTCGGATGGCTACACCTTC,CASSIAGSDGYTF
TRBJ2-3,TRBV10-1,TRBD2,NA,TGCGCCAGCAGTAGGGGGACTAGCCCGCAGGGGACGCAGTATTTT,CASSRGTSPQGTQYF
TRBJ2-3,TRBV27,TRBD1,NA,TGTGCCAGCAGAAGACAGGGAATTACAGATACGCAGTATTTT,CASRRQGITDTQYF
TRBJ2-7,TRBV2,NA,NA,TGTGCCAGCAGTGAAGGCCGCGGCAGGGTTTCCGAGCAGTACTTC,CASSEGRGRVSEQYF
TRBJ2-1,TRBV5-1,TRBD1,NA,TGCGCCAGCAGCTCGGACAGGGGAGGGAATGAGCAGTTCTTC,CASSSDRGGNEQFF
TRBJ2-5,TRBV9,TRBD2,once,TGTGCCAGCAGCGACCGCCTAACTAGCGGAGAGACCCAGTACTTC,CASSDRLTSGETQYF
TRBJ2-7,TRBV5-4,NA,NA,TGTGCCAGCACCTCGAAAAAACTCGCCCAGGGTTACTCCTACGAGCAGTACTTC,CASTSKKLAQGYSYEQYF
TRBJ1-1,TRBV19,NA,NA,TGTGCCAGTAGTTCCGGTGGGAGGGGGAACACCGAAGCTTTCTTT,CASSSGGRGNTEAFF
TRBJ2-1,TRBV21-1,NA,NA,TGTGCCAGCAGCAGTTTCCCCGAGTCCTACAATGAGCAGTTCTTC,CASSSFPESYNEQFF
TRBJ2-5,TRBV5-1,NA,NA,TGCGCCAGCAGCTCCCTTAGGAGGGGACCCCAAGAGACCCAGTACTTC,CASSSLRRGPQETQYF
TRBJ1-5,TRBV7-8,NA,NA,TGTGCCAGCAGCCCCTATAGCAATCAGCCCCAGCATTTT,CASSPYSNQPQHF
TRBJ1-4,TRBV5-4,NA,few,TGTGCCAGCAGCTTGGTCGGAACTAATGAAAAACTGTTTTTT,CASSLVGTNEKLFF
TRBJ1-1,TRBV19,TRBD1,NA,TGTGCCAGTGAAACAGGGGACAGAAACACTGAAGCTTTCTTT,CASETGDRNTEAFF
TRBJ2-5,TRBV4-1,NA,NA,TGCGCCAGCAGCCTCAGCGAACTACAGGGCAGGACCCAGTACTTC,CASSLSELQGRTQYF
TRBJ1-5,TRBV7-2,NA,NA,TGTGCCAGCAGCTACCGGGCATCGGGGGGCAATCAGCCCCAGCATTTT,CASSYRASGGNQPQHF
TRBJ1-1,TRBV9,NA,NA,TGTGCCAGCAGCGTAGAATCCGGGACTGAAGCTTTCTTT,CASSVESGTEAFF
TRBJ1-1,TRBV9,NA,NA,TGTGCCAGCAGCGCAGGGGCGGCGAACACTGAAGCTTTCTTT,CASSAGAANTEAFF
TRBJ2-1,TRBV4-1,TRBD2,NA,TGCGCCAGCAGCCAAGAGGGAAGCGGGAGCTACAATGAGCAGTTCTTC,CASSQEGSGSYNEQFF
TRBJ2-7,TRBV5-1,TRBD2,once,TGCGCCAGTACCCCGTGGAGCGGGAGGAGCTACGAGCAGTACTTC,CASTPWSGRSYEQYF
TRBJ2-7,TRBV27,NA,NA,TGTGCCAGCAGAGACACAGGCTCCTACGAGCAGTACTTC,CASRDTGSYEQYF
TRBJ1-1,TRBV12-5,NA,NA,TGTGCTAGTGGCCCTCAGGGGAACACTGAAGCTTTCTTT,CASGPQGNTEAFF
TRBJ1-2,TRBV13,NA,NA,TGTGCCAGCAGCTACACGGGAGGGGCCACAACTAACTATGGCTACACCTTC,CASSYTGGATTNYGYTF
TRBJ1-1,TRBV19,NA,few,TGTGCCAGTAGTATCCAATACATGACTGAAGCTTTCTTT,CASSIQYMTEAFF
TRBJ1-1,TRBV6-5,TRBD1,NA,TGTGCCAGCAGTTACCAAGGACAGGGTATGACTGAAGCTTTCTTT,CASSYQGQGMTEAFF
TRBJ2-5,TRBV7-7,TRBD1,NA,TGTGCCAGCAGCGACTCGGGTCGACTTGGGACAGGGGAGGAGGAAGAGACCCAGTACTTC,CASSDSGRLGTGEEEETQYF
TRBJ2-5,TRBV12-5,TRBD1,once,TGTGCTAGTGGTTTAGGACAGGACCAAGAGACCCAGTACTTC,CASGLGQDQETQYF
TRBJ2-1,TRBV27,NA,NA,TGTGCCAGCAGTTTAGGGGCTAAGCAGTTCTTC,CASSLGAKQFF
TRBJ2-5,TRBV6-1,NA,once,TGTGCCAGCAGTGTCGGGTCGACCCCAGAGACCCAGTACTTC,CASSVGSTPETQYF
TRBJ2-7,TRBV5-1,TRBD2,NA,TGCGCCAGCAACCCGGGAGGGAGTTACGAGCAGTACTTC,CASNPGGSYEQYF
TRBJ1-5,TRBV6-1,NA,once,TGTGCCAGCAGTGAAATCGGTTGGGGCAGGAGCAATCAGCCCCAGCATTTT,CASSEIGWGRSNQPQHF
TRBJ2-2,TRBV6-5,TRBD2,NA,TGTGCCAGCAGTTATGCGGGAGGGCCGAACGGGGAGCTGTTTTTT,CASSYAGGPNGELFF
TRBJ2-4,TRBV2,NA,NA,TGTGCCAGCTGGGAGGCCAGTGGGGCCAAAAACATTCAGTACTTC,CASWEASGAKNIQYF
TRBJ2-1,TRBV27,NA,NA,TGTGCCAGCAGTTTATCCCGTAACTCCAATGAGCAGTTCTTC,CASSLSRNSNEQFF
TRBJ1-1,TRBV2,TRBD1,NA,TGTGCCAGTTACCCTTGGACAGGGAGATTGGGAACTGAAGCTTTCTTT,CASYPWTGRLGTEAFF
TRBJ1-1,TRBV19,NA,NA,TGTGCCAGTGGCACCCAGGGATGGGCTGAAGCTTTCTTT,CASGTQGWAEAFF
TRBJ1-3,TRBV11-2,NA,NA,TGTGCCAGCAGCTTCGGTCAGGGAACTGGAAACACCATATATTTT,CASSFGQGTGNTIYF
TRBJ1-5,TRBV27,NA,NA,TGTGCCAGCAGTTTAAGCGGTTTGGCCCACAATCAGCCCCAGCATTTT,CASSLSGLAHNQPQHF